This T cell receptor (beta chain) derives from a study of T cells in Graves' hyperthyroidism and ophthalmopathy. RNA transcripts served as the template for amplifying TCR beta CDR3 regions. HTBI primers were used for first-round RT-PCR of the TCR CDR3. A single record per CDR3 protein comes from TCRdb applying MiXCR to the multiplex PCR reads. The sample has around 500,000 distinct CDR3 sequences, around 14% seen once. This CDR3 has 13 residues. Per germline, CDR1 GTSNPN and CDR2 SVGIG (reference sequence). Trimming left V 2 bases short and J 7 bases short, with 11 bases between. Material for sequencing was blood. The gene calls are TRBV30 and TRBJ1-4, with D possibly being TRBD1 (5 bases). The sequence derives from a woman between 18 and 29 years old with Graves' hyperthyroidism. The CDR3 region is CAWSLDRIEKLFF. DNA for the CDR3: TGTGCCTGGAGTCTCGACAGAATTGAAAAACTGTTTTTT.